Shown below are 22 T cell receptor beta chains from a single sample sequenced in a study of T cells after yellow fever vaccination (dated by TCRdb to between 2018 and 2021). Receptor amplification or capture employed 5' RACE. The listed sequencing device is Illumina HiSeq 2500. Using fastp trimming at Q25 and MiXCR clonotype assembly, TCRdb reanalyzed the public sequencing data and kept in-frame beta chains. Each record represents a unique CDR3 protein, reported with the most common genes and DNA among its rows. This sample is represented by about 400,000 distinct CDR3 sequences; 6.2% of them were singletons. The top ten constitute 15% of the sample. The treatment or condition label here, explained by the study, means: live attenuated yellow fever vaccine strain. Sequenced here: PBMCs, sampled 5 days after the yellow fever booster vaccination. These receptors came from a man in his thirties or forties who received the YFV17D yellow fever vaccine.

V and J are TRBV23-1 and TRBJ2-7; D may be TRBD1 or TRBD2 (6 bases each). TRBV23-1 falls under the ORF class, with uncertain function. With 3 bases removed from V and 2 bases from J, the gap between germline ends came to 17 bases. CDR3 length: 16 amino acids. CDR3 region: CASSHPPAGQAYEQYF. CDR3 DNA sequence: TGCGCCAGCAGTCATCCCCCGGCGGGACAAGCCTACGAGCAGTACTTC.

This clonotype was detected a few times. V usage is TRBV20-1 and J usage is TRBJ1-1; TRBD1 matches at 7 bases. Germline trimming cut 4 bases from V and 8 bases from J; bases unmatched to any gene: 10. The CDR3 covers 13 residues. CDR1 is DFQATT, CDR2 SNEGSKA, per germline (reference sequence). The CDR3 nucleotides are TGCAGTGCTAAGGAGGGGACAGAAGGAGAAGCTTTCTTT. The encoded protein is CSAKEGTEGEAFF.

The chain uses TRBV4-2 and TRBJ2-1; D is unresolved. In germline, CDR1 is LGHNA, CDR2 YNFKEQ. V dropped 10 bases and J dropped 0 bases, with 22 bases sitting between them. The CDR3 consists of 17 residues. DNA of the CDR3: TGTGCCATGGGCCCTGGGCGCATGCTTCTCTCCTACAATGAGCAGTTCTTC. It translates to CAMGPGRMLLSYNEQFF.

This clonotype was counted only a few times. CDR3 amino acids: CSASSLGVVHEQFF. The CDR3 bases are TGCAGTGCTAGCTCCCTTGGGGTTGTTCATGAGCAGTTCTTC. The chain employs TRBV20-1 and TRBJ2-1; unclear D gene. Germline loops: CDR1 DFQATT, CDR2 SNEGSKA (reference sequence). V lost 3 bases and J 8 bases, leaving 17 bases between the germline ends. The CDR3 runs to 14 residues.

This clonotype was observed a handful of times. V gene TRBV12-3 or TRBV12-4 combines with J gene TRBJ1-1, with 7 bases fitting TRBD1. Trimming took 5 bases from V and 1 from J; bases not matched to a gene: 10. The length of the CDR3 is 16 residues. CDR3 loop: CASSPRGGGTNTEAFF. In DNA form, the CDR3 reads TGTGCCAGCAGTCCCAGGGGGGGCGGGACGAACACTGAAGCTTTCTTT.

This clonotype was recorded at least ten times. The chain is built from TRBV3-1 and TRBJ2-7; maybe TRBD2 (6 bases). The CDR3 contains 16 residues. The V gene lost 4 bases and the J gene lost 2 bases, with 18 bases spanning the gap. In germline, CDR1 is LGHDT, CDR2 YNNKEL (reference sequence). The CDR3 DNA is TGTGCCAGCAGCCCAGTGGGGGAGGTTCCCACCTACGAGCAGTACTTC. The encoded protein is CASSPVGEVPTYEQYF.

In this sample, this clonotype turned up a few times. V gene TRBV12-3 or TRBV12-4 combines with J gene TRBJ2-7; possible D gene TRBD1, 6 bases. The V end lost 2 bases, the J end lost 1 base, and 9 bases lay between the germline ends. CDR3 length: 14 amino acids. CDR3 sequence reads: CASSLWGTSYEQYF. CDR3 nucleotides: TGTGCCAGCAGTTTATGGGGGACATCCTACGAGCAGTACTTC.

This clonotype was seen a few times. V gene TRBV11-2 combines with J gene TRBJ2-7; no firm D call. V lost 3 bases and J lost 3, with 9 bases in between. The CDR3 is made up of 13 amino acids. The germline CDR1 and CDR2 sequences are SGHAT and FQNNGV. The CDR3 DNA follows: TGTGCCAGCAGCTTTAGACAAGACTACGAGCAGTACTTC. Residues: CASSFRQDYEQYF.

This clonotype showed up just a few times. CDR3 DNA: TGTGCCAGCAGTTTAGCCTCTTCAGATACGCAGTATTTT. It yields the protein CASSLASSDTQYF. The V call is TRBV6-5, the J call TRBJ2-3, with D hard to call. This CDR3 comprises 13 residues. From germline, CDR1 is MNHEY and CDR2 SVGAGI. Between the trimmed V and J ends, which lost 4 bases and 4 bases, there was a span of 9 bases.

This clonotype was recorded a few times. J is TRBJ2-1 and V is TRBV29-1; D gene uncertain. V lost 7 bases and J 0 bases, leaving 10 bases between the germline ends. CDR1 is SQVTM and CDR2 is ANQGSEA in the germline V gene. This CDR3 contains 13 residues. The CDR3 DNA reads as TGCAGCGCTCCTAGAAGCTCCTACAATGAGCAGTTCTTC. Residues: CSAPRSSYNEQFF.

This clonotype was found a few times. The chain is built from TRBV7-9 and TRBJ1-2; the D is unclear. There are 13 residues in the CDR3. CDR1 SEHNR and CDR2 FQNEAQ come from the germline V gene (reference sequence). The V end lost 1 base, the J end lost 7 bases, and 10 bases lay between the germline ends. This CDR3 reads CASSLEGSTGYTF. CDR3 bases: TGTGCCAGCAGCTTAGAAGGATCTACTGGCTACACCTTC.

The genes are TRBV6-5 and TRBJ2-7; D ambiguous. Germline loops: CDR1 MNHEY, CDR2 SVGAGI. The CDR3 consists of 15 residues. The germline V and J ends were trimmed by 0 bases and 2 bases, with 11 bases remaining between them. The CDR3 reads CASSYSITDPYEQYF. DNA for the CDR3: TGTGCCAGCAGTTACTCGATTACGGACCCCTACGAGCAGTACTTC.

This clonotype has only a few counts. The chain combines TRBV20-1 with TRBJ2-3; the match to TRBD2 covers 7 bases. The V segment lost 8 bases and the J segment 6 bases; nucleotides outside the gene matches: 11. Germline V lookup: CDR1 DFQATT, CDR2 SNEGSKA (reference sequence). This CDR3 is 13 amino acids long. DNA for the CDR3: TGCAGTCACCGGGACTATCTTTCGGATACGCAGTATTTT. Protein product: CSHRDYLSDTQYF.

In the case of this clonotype: This may be a read error: a much more frequent sequence differs by one nucleotide. The rearrangement uses TRBV11-2 and TRBJ2-5; no definite D call. Germline assignment: CDR1 SGHAT and CDR2 FQNNGV. The CDR3 consists of 14 residues. The germline V and J ends were trimmed by 1 base and 1 base, with 7 bases remaining between them. In nucleotides, the CDR3 is TGTGCCAGCAGCTTAGGGGCGGCCCAAGAGACCCAGTACTTC. Encoded protein: CASSLGAAQETQYF.

This clonotype was counted many times. The J gene is TRBJ2-7, the V gene TRBV19; D assignment may be TRBD1 or TRBD2 (5 bases each). CDR1 and CDR2 from the germline V gene are LNHDA and SQIVND (reference sequence). Between the trimmed V and J ends, which lost 5 bases and 1 base, there was a span of 15 bases. The CDR3 extends over 15 amino acids. CDR3 amino acids: CASSEGPLSSYEQYF. The CDR3 region has the DNA TGTGCCAGTAGTGAGGGACCCCTAAGTTCCTACGAGCAGTACTTC.

This chain uses TRBV10-1 with TRBJ2-3; D is undetermined. V was pared by 2 bases and J by 4 bases, with 7 bases between. Germline values: CDR1 WNHNN, CDR2 SYGVQD (reference sequence). The CDR3 is 13 residues long. In DNA, the CDR3 is TGCGCCAGCAGTGAGAACCCCCCAGATACGCAGTATTTT. This translates into CASSENPPDTQYF.

In its sample, this clonotype was seen a few times. The CDR3, as DNA: TGTGCCAGCAGCCAAGGCCCGGGACCCTACGAGCAGTACTTC. It is translated as CASSQGPGPYEQYF. The V gene is TRBV3-1, the J gene TRBJ2-7; D could derive from TRBD1 or TRBD2 (5 bases each). Trimming took 1 base from V and 2 from J, leaving 9 bases between them. The CDR3 loop spans 14 amino acids. The germline gives CDR1 LGHDT, CDR2 YNNKEL (reference sequence).

This clonotype has a count of ten or more. This sequence joins TRBV20-1 and TRBJ2-2; D is perhaps TRBD1 or TRBD2 (5 bases each). The CDR3 has 14 amino acids. The V gene's germline CDR1 is DFQATT and CDR2 SNEGSKA (reference sequence). The ends were cut back, 2 bases at V and 3 bases at J, with 10 bases in the middle. The CDR3: CSARYGTHTGELFF. The CDR3 DNA reads as TGCAGTGCTAGATACGGGACCCACACCGGGGAGCTGTTTTTT.

This clonotype was seen at least ten times. The chain employs TRBV5-6 and TRBJ2-1, with D hard to call. The V end lost 1 base, the J end lost 2 bases, and 13 bases lay between the germline ends. The CDR3 has 16 residues. CDR1 and CDR2 from the germline V gene are SGHDT and YYEEEE. The CDR3 DNA follows: TGTGCCAGCAGCTTGTCCGCACTCCGAACCTACAATGAGCAGTTCTTC. Translated, it gives CASSLSALRTYNEQFF.

This clonotype was seen many times. V gene TRBV4-3 combines with J gene TRBJ1-1; the D gene is possibly TRBD1 (6 bases). This CDR3 spans 13 amino acids. Germline CDR1 LGHNA, CDR2 YSLEER. V was cut by 0 bases and J by 5 bases, with 7 bases left in between. The CDR3 loop reads CASSQERGTEAFF. The CDR3 nucleotides are TGCGCCAGCAGCCAAGAAAGGGGGACTGAAGCTTTCTTT.

The sample holds many counts of this clonotype. V gene TRBV5-1 combines with J gene TRBJ2-4; 9 bases fit TRBD2. Trimming cost V 0 bases and J 5 bases; bases outside gene matches: 0. The CDR3 has 14 amino acids. In germline, CDR1 is SGHRS, CDR2 YFSETQ. The CDR3 loop is CASSLGLAENIQYF. As DNA, the CDR3 is TGCGCCAGCAGCTTGGGACTAGCGGAAAACATTCAGTACTTC.

The V call is TRBV5-5, the J call TRBJ2-2; TRBD2 aligns across 7 bases. V trimming: 5 bases; J trimming: 1 base; junction bases outside the gene matches: 8. Per germline, CDR1 SGHKS and CDR2 YYEKEE (reference sequence). The CDR3 extends over 16 amino acids. As DNA, the CDR3 is TGTGCCAGCAGTTATAACAGCGGGATGAACACCGGGGAGCTGTTTTTT. This gives the protein CASSYNSGMNTGELFF.